A selection of T cell receptor beta chains follows, all from one sample in a study of T-cell memory formation after mild COVID-19. TCRdb reprocessed the 5' RACE reads via MiXCR and lists one record per CDR3 protein. The repertoire has about 500,000 distinct CDR3 sequences, just over 20% of them found once; the top ten carry roughly an eighth. The specimen sequenced was PBMCs or a T cell subset sorted from them (not recorded which). The receptor set was obtained from an adult woman who had mild COVID-19 (a few samples of this study predate the infection). Cell type and time point are not known. Both conserved end residues are trimmed from each CDR3. Each record gives: clone size, V gene, D gene, J gene, CDR3 protein. D genes are given only for firm matches. For some rows the clone size is stated as once, few or many, or as a class when expanded; others skip it.

>-|TRBV30|-|TRBJ1-2
AHGGSYGYT
>few|TRBV3-1|-|TRBJ2-1
ASSQVRGDEQF
>few|TRBV6-1|-|TRBJ2-5
ASSEERQAGETQY
>-|TRBV20-1|-|TRBJ1-5
SARDPNSNQPQH
>-|TRBV4-3|TRBD1|TRBJ2-7
ASSQDDKTGDEQY
>-|TRBV9|-|TRBJ2-1
ASSVGGPGLYNEQF
>many|TRBV7-2|TRBD2|TRBJ2-7
ASNPSGGLGEQY
>few|TRBV12-3/TRBV12-4|-|TRBJ1-2
ASTPVGGRNGYT
>few|TRBV24-1|-|TRBJ1-1
ATARTEGPEAF
>few|TRBV6-5|TRBD1|TRBJ1-2
ASSYSGQGKGYT
>few|TRBV7-9|-|TRBJ2-1
ASSLGASMKNEQF
>-|TRBV3-1|TRBD1|TRBJ2-7
ASSPRTGVKN
>few|TRBV12-3/TRBV12-4|-|TRBJ2-7
ASRPDSFYEQY
>few|TRBV18|-|TRBJ2-1
ASSPELGNEQF
>-|TRBV12-5|-|TRBJ2-2
ASGHTGSTGELF
>few|TRBV30|-|TRBJ1-2
AWSPTMTGLDGYT
>few|TRBV6-1|TRBD2|TRBJ2-5
ASSEALGREETQY
>few|TRBV12-3/TRBV12-4|-|TRBJ2-3
ASAPLSRTASTDTQY
>-|TRBV7-2|-|TRBJ2-7
ASSSDSNRGQQYEQY
>many|TRBV7-9|TRBD1|TRBJ2-5
ASSLGQGAQETQY
>few|TRBV20-1|-|TRBJ2-6
SASRGDSNSGANVLT
>few|TRBV20-1|-|TRBJ1-6
SAEEGREGFYPSPLH
>-|TRBV6-5|-|TRBJ1-5
ASSLRGSGQPQH
>-|TRBV11-2|TRBD2|TRBJ2-1
ASSLGASGITNEQF
>-|TRBV20-1|TRBD1|TRBJ1-2
SARRDRGNYGYT
>many|TRBV11-2|-|TRBJ2-7
ASSLSVDFYEQY
>few|TRBV29-1|-|TRBJ1-1
SVNRDKAF
>-|TRBV4-3|-|TRBJ2-1
ASSQDTLMNEQF
>-|TRBV6-2/TRBV6-3|-|TRBJ1-1
ASRPPQNTEAF
>-|TRBV7-7|-|TRBJ2-7
ASSPGPGSYEQY
>-|TRBV11-2|TRBD1|TRBJ2-1
ASSLPDRGDNEQF
>-|TRBV27|-|TRBJ2-3
ASSSGATQY
>-|TRBV5-1|TRBD2|TRBJ2-3
ASSIGAGGPSDTQY
>few|TRBV10-3|TRBD2|TRBJ2-7
AISESTSGAYEQY
>-|TRBV5-1|-|TRBJ2-1
ASSLGPRGKQF
>-|TRBV29-1|-|TRBJ2-2
SVDRALTGELF
>-|TRBV9|TRBD1|TRBJ1-2
ASSEGDSRPGHGYT
>-|TRBV19|-|TRBJ2-7
ASRELSSYEQY
>few|TRBV5-1|TRBD1|TRBJ2-1
ASSLAGTGGNEQF
>many|TRBV12-3/TRBV12-4|-|TRBJ2-7
ASSLDGSSYEQY
>-|TRBV6-5|TRBD1|TRBJ2-1
ASSYGTGNPIYNEQF
>-|TRBV6-6|-|TRBJ2-7
ASSVPSLGTHAYEQY
>few|TRBV20-1|TRBD1|TRBJ1-3
SAEDRDGDLGWKQTVY
>-|TRBV24-1|-|TRBJ2-3
ATSRFGESTDTQY
>-|TRBV21-1|-|TRBJ2-5
ASSKSWARGETQY
>many|TRBV10-3|TRBD1|TRBJ1-2
AISGGQGNNYGYT
>-|TRBV4-3|TRBD2|TRBJ2-2
ASSPGLVYTGELF
>few|TRBV6-5|TRBD1|TRBJ2-1
ASSRQGFPSFSSYNEQF
>few|TRBV20-1|TRBD2|TRBJ2-5
SASRLAGGVVETQY
>-|TRBV20-1|-|TRBJ1-2
SARDPGANYGYT
>few|TRBV2|-|TRBJ1-2
ASSREPGVRYGYT